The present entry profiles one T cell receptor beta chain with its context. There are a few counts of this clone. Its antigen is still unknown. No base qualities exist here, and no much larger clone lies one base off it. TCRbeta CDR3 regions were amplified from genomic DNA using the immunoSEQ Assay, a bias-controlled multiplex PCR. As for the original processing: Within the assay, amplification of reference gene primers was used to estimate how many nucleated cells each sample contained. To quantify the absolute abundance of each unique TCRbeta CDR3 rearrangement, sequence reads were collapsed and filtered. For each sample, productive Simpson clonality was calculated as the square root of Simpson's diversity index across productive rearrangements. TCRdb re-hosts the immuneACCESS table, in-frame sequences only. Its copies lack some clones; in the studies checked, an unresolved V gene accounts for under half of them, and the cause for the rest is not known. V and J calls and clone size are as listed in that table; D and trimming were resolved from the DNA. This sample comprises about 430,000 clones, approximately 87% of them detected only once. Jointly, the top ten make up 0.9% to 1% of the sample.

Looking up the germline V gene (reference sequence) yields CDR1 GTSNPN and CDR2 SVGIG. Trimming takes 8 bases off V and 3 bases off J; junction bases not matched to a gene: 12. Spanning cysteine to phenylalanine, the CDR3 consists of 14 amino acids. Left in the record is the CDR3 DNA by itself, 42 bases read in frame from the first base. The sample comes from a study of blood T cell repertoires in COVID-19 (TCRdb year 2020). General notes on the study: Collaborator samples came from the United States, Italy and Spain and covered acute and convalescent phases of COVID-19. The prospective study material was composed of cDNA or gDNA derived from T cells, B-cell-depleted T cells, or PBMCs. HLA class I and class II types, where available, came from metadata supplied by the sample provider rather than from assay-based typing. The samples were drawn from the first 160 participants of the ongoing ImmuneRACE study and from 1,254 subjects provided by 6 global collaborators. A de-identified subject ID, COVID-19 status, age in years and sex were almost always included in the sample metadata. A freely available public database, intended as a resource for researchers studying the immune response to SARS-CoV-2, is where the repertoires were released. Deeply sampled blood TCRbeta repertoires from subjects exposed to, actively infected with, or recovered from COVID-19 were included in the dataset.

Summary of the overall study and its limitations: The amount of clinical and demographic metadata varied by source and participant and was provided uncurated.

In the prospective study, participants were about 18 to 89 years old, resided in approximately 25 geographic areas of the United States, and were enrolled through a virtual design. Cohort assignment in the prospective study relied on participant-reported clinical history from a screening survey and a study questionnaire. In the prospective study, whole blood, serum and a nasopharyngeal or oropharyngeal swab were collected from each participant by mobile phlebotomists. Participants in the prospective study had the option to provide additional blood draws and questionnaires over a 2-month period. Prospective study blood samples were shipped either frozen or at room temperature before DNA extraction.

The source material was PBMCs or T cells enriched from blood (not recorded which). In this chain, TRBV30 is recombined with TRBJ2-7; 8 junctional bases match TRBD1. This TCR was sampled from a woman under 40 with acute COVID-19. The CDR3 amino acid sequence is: CAGQLGQGFYEQYF. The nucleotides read TGTGCCGGACAACTAGGACAGGGTTTCTACGAGCAGTACTTC. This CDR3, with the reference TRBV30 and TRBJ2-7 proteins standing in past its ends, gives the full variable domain SQTIHQWPATLVQPVGSPLSLECTVEGTSNPNLYWYRQAAGRGLQLLFYSVGIGQISSEVPQNLSASRPQDRQFILSSKKLLLSDSGFYLCAGQLGQGFYEQYFGPGTRLTVT.